Following are 22 T cell receptor beta chains from one sample sequenced in a study of cytomegalovirus exposure and HLA in healthy donors listed by TCRdb under 2017. The library was produced with the immunoSEQ multiplex PCR assay. TCRdb mirrors the immuneACCESS table, restricted to in-frame sequences. Some clones are absent from its copies; in checked studies, under half trace to an unresolved V gene, and the reason for the others is unknown. This sample holds under 140,000 clones; approximately 89% were observed only once. Around 1.8% of the sample is in the top ten clones. The sample comprised PBMCs. The receptors come from a young woman in good health and CMV-seronegative.

This sequence joins TRBV6-5 and TRBJ1-4; D uncertain. This CDR3 region has 13 residues. The V gene's germline CDR1 is MNHEY and CDR2 SVGAGI. V lost 0 bases, J lost 12 bases, and 11 bases lay in between. This CDR3 reads CASSYSVREELFF. For the CDR3, the DNA is TGTGCCAGCAGTTACTCGGTCCGGGAGGAACTGTTTTTT.

The J gene is TRBJ2-7, the V gene TRBV28, with 8 bases lining up with TRBD1. Germline values: CDR1 MDHEN, CDR2 SYDVKM. The V segment lost 4 bases and the J segment 1 base; nucleotides outside the gene matches: 3. The length of the CDR3 is 14 residues. The CDR3 reads CASSWTGQSYEQYF. CDR3 nucleotide sequence: TGTGCCAGCAGTTGGACAGGGCAGTCCTACGAGCAGTACTTC.

This clone was observed once. The V and J genes are TRBV4-1 and TRBJ2-1, with 7 positions matching TRBD2. V lost 0 bases and J lost 3; bases outside the gene matches: 5. Germline lookup yields CDR1 MGHRA and CDR2 YSYEKL. The CDR3 sequence is 16 residues long. CDR3 DNA sequence: TGCGCCAGCAGCCAAGATCAACTAGCGTACTACAATGAGCAGTTCTTC. It specifies CASSQDQLAYYNEQFF.

This chain joins TRBV18 and TRBJ1-1; D remains unclear. Looked up from germline, CDR1 is KGHSH and CDR2 is LQKENI. This CDR3 contains 13 residues. Deletions cut 2 bases from V and 1 base from J, with 5 bases between. The CDR3 coding sequence is TGTGCCAGCTCACCAAGCAAGAACACTGAAGCTTTCTTT. Translated, it gives CASSPSKNTEAFF.

This clone has a single count. This chain links TRBV10-2 with TRBJ2-2; no definite D call. The CDR3 sequence is 13 residues long. With 3 bases removed from V and 6 bases from J, the gap between germline ends came to 8 bases. The germline gives CDR1 WSHSY, CDR2 SAAADI. CDR3 nucleotides: TGCGCCAGCAGTGATAGAGTTTCCGGGGAGCTGTTTTTT. Its translation: CASSDRVSGELFF.

The rearrangement joins TRBV27 to TRBJ1-3; 10 bases align to TRBD1. V lost 2 bases to trimming and J lost 4 bases; unmatched junction nucleotides: 5. There are 16 residues in the CDR3. CDR1 and CDR2 (germline): MNHEY, SMNVEV (reference sequence). CDR3 sequence: CASSLRGQGYGNTIYF. The CDR3, as DNA: TGTGCCAGCAGTTTAAGGGGACAGGGGTACGGAAACACCATATATTTT.

This clone was observed a few times. The chain carries TRBV2 and TRBJ2-7, with TRBD2 matching 13 bases. With V trimmed by 11 bases and J by 2 bases, 6 bases remained unmatched. The CDR3 is 14 residues long. Germline CDR1 SNHLY, CDR2 FYNNEI. The CDR3 sequence is CAGSLAGGPYEQYF. CDR3 coding DNA: TGTGCCGGTTCACTAGCGGGAGGGCCCTACGAGCAGTACTTC.

V gene TRBV19 combines with J gene TRBJ2-7, with 7 bases that match TRBD1. The V gene's germline CDR1 is LNHDA and CDR2 SQIVND (reference sequence). Germline trimming cut 7 bases from V and 0 bases from J; bases unmatched to any gene: 3. There are 13 residues in the CDR3. The CDR3 region has the DNA TGTGCCAGTACAACAGGGGACTCCTACGAGCAGTACTTC. Translation: CASTTGDSYEQYF.

The chain couples TRBV11-3 to TRBJ2-7; D perhaps matches TRBD2 (5 bases). The ends were cut back, 1 base at V and 5 bases at J, with 18 bases in the middle. The CDR3 has 16 amino acids. Germline values: CDR1 SGHNT, CDR2 YENEEA. Here the CDR3 reads CASSLGRGWGVHEQYF. The CDR3 coding sequence is TGTGCCAGCAGCTTAGGACGGGGTTGGGGAGTCCACGAGCAGTACTTC.

CDR3 sequence (DNA): TGCGCCAGCAGTGAATCAGGGGGCAGGCAGCCCCAGCATTTT. Translating it yields CASSESGGRQPQHF. The J gene is TRBJ1-5, the V gene TRBV10-2; 8 nucleotides agree with TRBD1. CDR1 and CDR2 from the germline V gene are WSHSY and SAAADI. V was pared by 3 bases and J by 7 bases, with 5 bases of the junction left unmatched. This CDR3 is 14 amino acids long.

This clone was counted between two and nine times. The gene calls are TRBV18 and TRBJ2-7; 9 bases fit TRBD1. CDR3 length: 17 amino acids. Germline loops: CDR1 KGHSH, CDR2 LQKENI. With V trimmed by 1 base and J by 3 bases, 10 bases remained unmatched. CDR3 in DNA: TGTGCCAGCTCACCACTAGGGGACAGGGACTATAACTACGAGCAGTACTTC. Its translation is CASSPLGDRDYNYEQYF.

This clone was seen just once. The chain joins TRBV19 to TRBJ1-1; D unresolved. CDR1 is LNHDA, CDR2 SQIVND, per germline (reference sequence). The germline V and J ends were trimmed by 1 base and 0 bases, with 9 bases remaining between them. CDR3 length equals 15 residues. CDR3 sequence: CASSIGGLMNTEAFF. CDR3 DNA: TGTGCCAGTAGTATAGGAGGGTTAATGAACACTGAAGCTTTCTTT. The full variable domain, its missing parts supplied by reference TRBV19 and TRBJ1-1, is DGGITQSPKYLFRKEGQNVTLSCEQNLNHDAMYWYRQDPGQGLRLIYYSQIVNDFQKGDIAEGYSVSREKKESFPLTVTSAQKNPTAFYLCASSIGGLMNTEAFFGQGTRLTVV.

The genes are TRBV18 and TRBJ1-2, with 7 bases fitting TRBD1. The CDR3 runs to 14 residues. CDR1 and CDR2 from the germline V gene are KGHSH and LQKENI. Trimming cost V 9 bases and J 7 bases; bases outside gene matches: 14. The CDR3 spells CASLLTDRALGYTF. CDR3 bases: TGTGCCAGTCTCTTGACCGACAGGGCTCTTGGCTACACCTTC.

The chain has TRBV28 and TRBJ1-2; 10 nucleotides match TRBD1. The CDR3 has 13 amino acids. Germline V gives CDR1 MDHEN, CDR2 SYDVKM. V shed 7 bases, J shed 7 bases, and the junction held 6 bases outside the gene matches. The CDR3 here is CASIQTGGRGYTF. The CDR3 DNA reads TGTGCCAGCATTCAGACAGGGGGCCGTGGCTACACCTTC.

This sequence joins TRBV6-4 and TRBJ2-7; D ambiguous. Trimming took off 0 bases at V and 6 bases at J, with 6 bases between the two ends. CDR3 length: 12 residues. In germline, CDR1 is MRHNA, CDR2 SNTAGT. The DNA for the CDR3 is TGTGCCAGCAGTGACTCTCTAGGCGAGCAGTACTTC. Its protein is CASSDSLGEQYF.

This clone was observed a single time. The genes are TRBV6-6 and TRBJ1-1; 7 nucleotides line up with TRBD1. CDR1 and CDR2 (germline): MNHNY, SVGAGI (reference sequence). After removal of 6 bases from V and 6 bases from J, the junction contained 7 bases not matched to a gene. The CDR3 length is 13 residues. DNA for the CDR3: TGTGCCAGCAGGCTCACAGGGGATTCTGAAGCTTTCTTT. Translation: CASRLTGDSEAFF.

J is TRBJ2-7 and V is TRBV5-1; D not certain. Germline assignment: CDR1 SGHRS and CDR2 YFSETQ. V gave up 0 bases and J gave up 1 base, with 8 bases separating them. This CDR3 contains 14 residues. The DNA of the CDR3 is TGCGCCAGCAGCTTGGTTGTCGGGTCCTACGAGCAGTACTTC. It is translated as CASSLVVGSYEQYF.

The chain carries TRBV30 and TRBJ1-2; TRBD1 might be the D (5 bases). This CDR3 is 13 amino acids long. Germline-derived CDR1 and CDR2 are GTSNPN and SVGIG (reference sequence). The V gene lost 2 bases and the J gene lost 3 bases, with 10 bases spanning the gap. CDR3 nucleotides: TGTGCCTGGAGTCTTCGGGGGGACTATGGCTACACCTTC. This encodes CAWSLRGDYGYTF.

The gene calls are TRBV5-4 and TRBJ2-2; TRBD1 agrees at 7 bases. Germline values: CDR1 SGHNT, CDR2 YYREEE (reference sequence). With V trimmed by 0 bases and J by 6 bases, 8 bases remained unmatched. This CDR3 comprises 16 residues. CDR3 sequence reads: CASSLVGTVGSGELFF. CDR3 DNA: TGTGCCAGCAGCTTGGTAGGGACAGTAGGCTCCGGGGAGCTGTTTTTT.

This clone was found a few times. The chain links TRBV6-4 to TRBJ2-1; 7 nucleotides agree with TRBD2. Germline V lookup: CDR1 MRHNA, CDR2 SNTAGT. The CDR3 is 15 amino acids. V was pared by 0 bases and J by 6 bases, with 5 bases of the junction left unmatched. CDR3 sequence reads: CASSDSSGGPNEQFF. CDR3 nucleotides: TGTGCCAGCAGTGACTCGTCGGGGGGACCCAATGAGCAGTTCTTC.

By share, this clone counts as medium-sized. The chain uses TRBV7-2 and TRBJ1-1; tentative D call: TRBD1 (6 bases). Trimming pared 5 bases from V and 5 bases from J, leaving 15 bases between. The CDR3 spans 14 residues. Germline CDR1 SGHTA, CDR2 FQGNSA. CDR3 sequence reads: CASSQQGFRTEAFF. The CDR3 bases are TGTGCCAGCAGCCAACAGGGTTTTCGGACTGAAGCTTTCTTT.

The rearrangement links TRBV7-9 to TRBJ2-7; D is uncertain. This CDR3 spans 15 amino acids. Germline V gives CDR1 SEHNR, CDR2 FQNEAQ (reference sequence). V lost 0 bases, J lost 2 bases, and 11 bases lay in between. CDR3 sequence: CASSLAQIQTYEQYF. In nucleotides, the CDR3 is TGTGCCAGCAGCTTAGCGCAAATACAGACCTACGAGCAGTACTTC.